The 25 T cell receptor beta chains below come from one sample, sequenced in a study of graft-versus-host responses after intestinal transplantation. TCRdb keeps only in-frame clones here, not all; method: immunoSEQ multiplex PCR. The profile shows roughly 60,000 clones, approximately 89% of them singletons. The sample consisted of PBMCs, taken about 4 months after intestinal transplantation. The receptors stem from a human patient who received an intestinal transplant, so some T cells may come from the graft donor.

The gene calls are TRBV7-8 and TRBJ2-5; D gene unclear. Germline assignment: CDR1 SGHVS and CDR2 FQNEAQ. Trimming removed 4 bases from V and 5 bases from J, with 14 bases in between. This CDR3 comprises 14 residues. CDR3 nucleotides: TGTGCCAGCAGCTCCAGTCGAAAGGACGAGACCCAGTACTTC. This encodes CASSSSRKDETQYF.

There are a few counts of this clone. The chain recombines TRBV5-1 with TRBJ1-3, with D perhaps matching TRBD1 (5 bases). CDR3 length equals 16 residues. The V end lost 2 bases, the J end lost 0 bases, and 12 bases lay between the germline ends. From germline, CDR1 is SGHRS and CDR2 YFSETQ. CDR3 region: CASSFLGLHSGNTIYF. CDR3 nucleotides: TGCGCCAGCAGCTTCTTGGGACTCCACTCTGGAAACACCATATATTTT.

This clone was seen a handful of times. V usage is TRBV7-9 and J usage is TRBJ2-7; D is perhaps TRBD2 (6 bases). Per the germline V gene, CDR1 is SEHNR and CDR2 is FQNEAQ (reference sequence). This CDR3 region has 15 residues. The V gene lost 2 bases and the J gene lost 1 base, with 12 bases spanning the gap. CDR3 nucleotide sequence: TGTGCCAGCAGCTTAATCACAGGACTATCCTACGAGCAGTACTTC. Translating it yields CASSLITGLSYEQYF.

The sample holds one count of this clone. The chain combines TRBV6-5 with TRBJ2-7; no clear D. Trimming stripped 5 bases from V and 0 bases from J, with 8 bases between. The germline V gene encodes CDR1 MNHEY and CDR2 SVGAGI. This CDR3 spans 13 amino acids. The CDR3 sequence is CASSAQGSYEQYF. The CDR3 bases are TGTGCCAGCAGTGCACAAGGCTCCTACGAGCAGTACTTC.

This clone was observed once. The CDR3 loop reads CSVDKSTGSYGYTF. The DNA of the CDR3 is TGCAGCGTTGATAAGTCGACAGGGAGCTATGGCTACACCTTC. The chain has TRBV29-1 and TRBJ1-2; 7 positions agree with TRBD1. Trimming at V came to 3 bases and at J to 4 bases, leaving 8 bases not matched to a gene. This CDR3 contains 14 residues. Per the germline V gene, CDR1 is SQVTM and CDR2 is ANQGSEA.

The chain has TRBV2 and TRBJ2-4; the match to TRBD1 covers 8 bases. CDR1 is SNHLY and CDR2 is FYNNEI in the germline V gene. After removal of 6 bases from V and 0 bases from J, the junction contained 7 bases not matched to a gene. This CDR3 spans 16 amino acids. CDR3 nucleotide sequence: TGTGCCAGCAGGCGGACAGGGTCCAAAGCCAAAAACATTCAGTACTTC. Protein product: CASRRTGSKAKNIQYF.

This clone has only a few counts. This chain's CDR3 is CASSMGRVAFF. The CDR3 DNA reads as TGTGCCAGTAGTATGGGCAGGGTAGCTTTCTTT. The gene calls are TRBV19 and TRBJ1-1; tentatively, D is TRBD1 (5 bases). The CDR3 has 11 amino acids. V lost 3 bases, J lost 10 bases, and 9 bases lay in between. The germline V gene encodes CDR1 LNHDA and CDR2 SQIVND (reference sequence).

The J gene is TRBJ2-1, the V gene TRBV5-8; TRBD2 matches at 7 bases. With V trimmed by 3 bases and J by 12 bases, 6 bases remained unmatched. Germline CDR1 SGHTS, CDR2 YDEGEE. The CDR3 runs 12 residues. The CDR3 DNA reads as TGTGCCAGCAGCTGGCGGGAGTTGGGGCAGTTCTTC. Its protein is CASSWRELGQFF.

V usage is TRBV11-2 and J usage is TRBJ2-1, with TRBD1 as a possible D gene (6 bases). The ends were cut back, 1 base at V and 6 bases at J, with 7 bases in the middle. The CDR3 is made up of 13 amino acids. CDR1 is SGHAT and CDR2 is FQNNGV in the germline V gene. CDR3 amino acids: CASSLGGGNEQFF. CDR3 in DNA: TGTGCCAGCAGCTTAGGAGGGGGCAATGAGCAGTTCTTC.

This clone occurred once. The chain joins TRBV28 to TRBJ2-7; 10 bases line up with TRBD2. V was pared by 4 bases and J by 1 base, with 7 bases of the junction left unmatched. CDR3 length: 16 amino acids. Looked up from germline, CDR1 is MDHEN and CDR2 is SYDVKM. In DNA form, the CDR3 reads TGTGCCAGCAGTTGGTCCTTTAGCGGGGGGTCCTACGAGCAGTACTTC. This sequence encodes CASSWSFSGGSYEQYF.

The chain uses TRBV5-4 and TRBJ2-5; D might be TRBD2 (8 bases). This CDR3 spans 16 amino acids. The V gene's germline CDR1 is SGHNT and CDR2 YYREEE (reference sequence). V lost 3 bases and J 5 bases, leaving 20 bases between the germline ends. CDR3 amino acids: CASSSGGTAQRETQYF. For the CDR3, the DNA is TGTGCCAGCAGCTCGGGGGGGACAGCGCAGAGGGAGACCCAGTACTTC.

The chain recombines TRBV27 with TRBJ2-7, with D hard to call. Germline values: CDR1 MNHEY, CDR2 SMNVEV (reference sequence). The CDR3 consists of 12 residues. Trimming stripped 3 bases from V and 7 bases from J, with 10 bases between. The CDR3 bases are TGTGCCAGCAGTTTTATCGGCGGAGAGCAGTACTTC. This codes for CASSFIGGEQYF.

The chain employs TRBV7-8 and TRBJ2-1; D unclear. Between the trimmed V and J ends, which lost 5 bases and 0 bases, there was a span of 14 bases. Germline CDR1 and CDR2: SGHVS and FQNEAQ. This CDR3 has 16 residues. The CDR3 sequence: CASSPIVVSSYNEQFF. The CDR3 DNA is TGTGCCAGCAGCCCGATAGTGGTTAGCTCCTACAATGAGCAGTTCTTC. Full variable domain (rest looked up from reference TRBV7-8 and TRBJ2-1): GAGVSQSPRYKVAKRGQDVALRCDPISGHVSLFWYQQALGQGPEFLTYFQNEAQLDKSGLPSDRFFAERPEGSVSTLKIQRTQQEDSAVYLCASSPIVVSSYNEQFFGPGTRLTVL.

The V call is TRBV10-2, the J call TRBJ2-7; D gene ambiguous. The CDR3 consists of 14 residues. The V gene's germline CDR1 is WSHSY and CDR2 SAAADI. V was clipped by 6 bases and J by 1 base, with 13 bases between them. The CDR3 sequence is CASRLALASYEQYF. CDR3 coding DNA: TGCGCCAGCAGGTTGGCTTTAGCATCCTACGAGCAGTACTTC.

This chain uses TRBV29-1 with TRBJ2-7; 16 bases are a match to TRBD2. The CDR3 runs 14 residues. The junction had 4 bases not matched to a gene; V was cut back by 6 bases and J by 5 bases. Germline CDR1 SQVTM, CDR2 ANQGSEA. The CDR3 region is CSVGTSGRVDEQYF. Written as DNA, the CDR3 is TGCAGCGTGGGGACTAGCGGGAGGGTGGACGAGCAGTACTTC.

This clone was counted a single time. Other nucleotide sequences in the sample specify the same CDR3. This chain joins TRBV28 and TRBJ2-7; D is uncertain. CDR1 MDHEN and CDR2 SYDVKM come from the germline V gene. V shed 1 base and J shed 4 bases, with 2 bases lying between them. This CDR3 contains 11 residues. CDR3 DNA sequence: TGTGCCAGCAGTTTATTTTACGAGCAGTACTTC. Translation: CASSLFYEQYF. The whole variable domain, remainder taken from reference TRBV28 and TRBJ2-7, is DVKVTQSSRYLVKRTGEKVFLECVQDMDHENMFWYRQDPGLGLRLIYFSYDVKMKEKGDIPEGYSVSREKKERFSLILESASTNQTSMYLCASSLFYEQYFGPGTRLTVT.

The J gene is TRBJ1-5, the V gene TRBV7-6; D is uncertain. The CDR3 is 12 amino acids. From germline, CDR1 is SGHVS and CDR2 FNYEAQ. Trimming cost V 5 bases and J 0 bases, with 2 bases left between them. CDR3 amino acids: CASSGSNQPQHF. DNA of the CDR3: TGTGCCAGCAGCGGTAGCAATCAGCCCCAGCATTTT.

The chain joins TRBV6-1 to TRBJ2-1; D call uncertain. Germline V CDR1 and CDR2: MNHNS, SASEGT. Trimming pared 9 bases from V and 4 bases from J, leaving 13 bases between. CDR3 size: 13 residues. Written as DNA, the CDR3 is TGTGCCAGTCGCCCCCACTTGTACAATGAGCAGTTCTTC. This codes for CASRPHLYNEQFF.

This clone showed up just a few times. CDR3 sequence: CASSREMNTEAFF. In nucleotides, the CDR3 is TGCGCCAGCAGCCGCGAGATGAACACTGAAGCTTTCTTT. The chain has TRBV4-1 and TRBJ1-1; D gene ambiguous. With 4 bases removed from V and 0 bases from J, the gap between germline ends came to 6 bases. CDR1 is MGHRA and CDR2 is YSYEKL in the germline V gene. This CDR3 has 13 residues.

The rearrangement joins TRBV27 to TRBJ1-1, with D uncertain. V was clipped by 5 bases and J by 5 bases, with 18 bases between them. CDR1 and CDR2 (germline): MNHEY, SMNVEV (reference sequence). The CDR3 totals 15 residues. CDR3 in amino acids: CASSPFPGWGTEAFF. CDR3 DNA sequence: TGTGCCAGCAGTCCCTTCCCCGGGTGGGGAACTGAAGCTTTCTTT.

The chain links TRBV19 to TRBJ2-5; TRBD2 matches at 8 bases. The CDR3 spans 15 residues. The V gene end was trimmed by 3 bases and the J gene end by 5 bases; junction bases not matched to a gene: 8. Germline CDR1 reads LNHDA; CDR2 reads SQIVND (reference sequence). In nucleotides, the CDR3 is TGTGCCAGTAGTATCGTAGCGGGGACCAGGGAGACCCAGTACTTC. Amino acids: CASSIVAGTRETQYF.

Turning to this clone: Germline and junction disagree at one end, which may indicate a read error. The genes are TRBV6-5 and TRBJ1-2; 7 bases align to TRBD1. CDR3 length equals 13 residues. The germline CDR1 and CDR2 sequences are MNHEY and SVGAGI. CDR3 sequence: CASSPVRQGLEIF. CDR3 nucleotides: TGTGCCAGCAGTCCTGTCAGACAGGGTCTCGAGATTTTC.

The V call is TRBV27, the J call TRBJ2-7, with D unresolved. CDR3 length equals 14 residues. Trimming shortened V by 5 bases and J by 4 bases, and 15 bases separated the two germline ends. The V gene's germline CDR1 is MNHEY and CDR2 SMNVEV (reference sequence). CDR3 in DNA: TGTGCCAGCAGTAAGGACGCCTCCCTGTACGAGCAGTACTTC. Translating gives CASSKDASLYEQYF.

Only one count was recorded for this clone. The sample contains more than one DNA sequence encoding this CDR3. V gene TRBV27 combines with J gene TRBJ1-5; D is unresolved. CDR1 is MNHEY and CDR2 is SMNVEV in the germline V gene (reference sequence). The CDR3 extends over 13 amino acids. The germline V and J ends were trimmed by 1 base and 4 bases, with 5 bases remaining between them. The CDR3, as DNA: TGTGCCAGCAGTTTATTTGGAAATCAGCCCCAGCATTTT. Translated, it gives CASSLFGNQPQHF.

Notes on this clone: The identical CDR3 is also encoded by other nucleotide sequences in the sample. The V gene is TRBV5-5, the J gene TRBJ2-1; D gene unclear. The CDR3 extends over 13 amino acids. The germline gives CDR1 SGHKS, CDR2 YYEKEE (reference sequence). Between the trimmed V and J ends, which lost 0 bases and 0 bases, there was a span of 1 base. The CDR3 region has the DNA TGTGCCAGCAGCTTGGACTCCTACAATGAGCAGTTCTTC. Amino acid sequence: CASSLDSYNEQFF. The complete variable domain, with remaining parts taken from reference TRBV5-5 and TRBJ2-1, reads DAGVTQSPTHLIKTRGQQVTLRCSPISGHKSVSWYQQVLGQGPQFIFQYYEKEERGRGNFPDRFSARQFPNYSSELNVNALLLGDSALYLCASSLDSYNEQFFGPGTRLTVL.